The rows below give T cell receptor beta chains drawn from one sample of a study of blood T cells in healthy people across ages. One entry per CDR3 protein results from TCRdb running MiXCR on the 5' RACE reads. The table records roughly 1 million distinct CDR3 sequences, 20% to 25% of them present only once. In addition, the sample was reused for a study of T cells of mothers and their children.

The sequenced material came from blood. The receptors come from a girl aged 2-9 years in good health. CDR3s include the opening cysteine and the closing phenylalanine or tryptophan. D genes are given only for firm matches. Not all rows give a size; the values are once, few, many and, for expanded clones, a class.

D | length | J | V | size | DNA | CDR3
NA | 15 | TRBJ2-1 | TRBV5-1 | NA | TGCGCCAGCAGCTCCCCGGGGGCTTCCTACAATGAGCAGTTCTTC | CASSSPGASYNEQFF
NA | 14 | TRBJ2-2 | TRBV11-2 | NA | TGTGCCAGCAGCCGGGACACGAACACCGGGGAGCTGTTTTTT | CASSRDTNTGELFF
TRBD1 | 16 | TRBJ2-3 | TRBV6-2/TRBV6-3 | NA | TGTGCCAGCGGAGGACCCCCGGGGACAGCCCGAGATACGCAGTATTTT | CASGGPPGTARDTQYF
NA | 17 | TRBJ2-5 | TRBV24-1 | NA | TGTGCCACCAGTGACCCCCCGGGGAGAGTTAGGGTAGAGACCCAGTACTTC | CATSDPPGRVRVETQYF
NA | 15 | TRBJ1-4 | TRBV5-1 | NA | TGCGCCAGCAGTGTAACGGGGTCAACTAATGAAAAACTGTTTTTT | CASSVTGSTNEKLFF
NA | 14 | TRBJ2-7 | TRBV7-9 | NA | TGTGCCAGCAGCTTAGGACACCGCTCCTACGAGCAGTACTTC | CASSLGHRSYEQYF
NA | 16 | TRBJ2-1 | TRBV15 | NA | TGTGCCACCAGCAGAGAGGTGGTCAGCTCCTACAATGAGCAGTCCTTC | CATSREVVSSYNEQSF
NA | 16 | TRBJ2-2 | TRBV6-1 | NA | TGTGCCAGCAGTGAAGCTGGGGTGATGAACACCGGGGAGCTGTTTTTT | CASSEAGVMNTGELFF
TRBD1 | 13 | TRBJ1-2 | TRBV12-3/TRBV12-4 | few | TGTGCCAGCAGACAGGGGGTAGAATATGGCTACACCTTC | CASRQGVEYGYTF
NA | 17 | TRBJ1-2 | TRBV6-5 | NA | TGTGCCAGCAGTTACTCGGCATTGGGGGCGTATCCAAATGGCTACACCTTC | CASSYSALGAYPNGYTF
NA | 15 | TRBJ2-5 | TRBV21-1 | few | TGTGCCAGCAGCGCCCCAGGGGGCGCAGGGGAGACCCAGTACTTC | CASSAPGGAGETQYF
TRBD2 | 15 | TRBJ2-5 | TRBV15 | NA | TGTGCCACCAGCAGAGTGTCTAGCGGTGGGGAGACCCAGTACTTC | CATSRVSSGGETQYF
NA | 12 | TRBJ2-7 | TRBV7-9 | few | TGTGCCAGCACCCCCCAGAGCGAGAACAAGTACTTC | CASTPQSENKYF
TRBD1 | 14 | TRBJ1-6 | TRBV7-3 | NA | TGTGCCAGCAGCGTAGACAGGGTGGGTTCACCCCTCCACTTT | CASSVDRVGSPLHF
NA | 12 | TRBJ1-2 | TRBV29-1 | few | TGCAGCGGCGAAGGGGATAACTATGGCTACACCTTC | CSGEGDNYGYTF
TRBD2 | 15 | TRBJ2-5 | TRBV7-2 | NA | TGTGCCAGCAGCGCTAGCGGGGGGCCACAAGAGACCCAGTACTTC | CASSASGGPQETQYF
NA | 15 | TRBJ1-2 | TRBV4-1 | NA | TGCGCCAGCAGCCAAGGCCCCCAGGGGATAGATGGCTACACCTTC | CASSQGPQGIDGYTF